The next 5 T cell receptor beta chains were all read from a single sample in a study of technical replicates of blood from a few donors. Data came from immunoSEQ multiplex PCR; TCRdb stores just in-frame clones and leaves some out. The profile shows approximately 16,000 clones, around 86% of them singletons. The specimen sequenced was PBMCs. These TCRs come from a human donor in good health.

The rearrangement links TRBV6-5 to TRBJ2-3; a weak D match, TRBD2 (6 bases). CDR1 and CDR2 from the germline V gene are MNHEY and SVGAGI. The CDR3 sequence is 12 residues long. The V end lost 9 bases, the J end lost 2 bases, and 9 bases lay between the germline ends. This chain's CDR3 is CASRDSTDTQYF. In nucleotides, the CDR3 is TGTGCCAGTAGGGACTCCACAGATACGCAGTATTTT.

A single count supports this clone. The chain combines TRBV5-1 with TRBJ1-1; TRBD1 aligns across 8 bases. Germline loops: CDR1 SGHRS, CDR2 YFSETQ. The CDR3 totals 14 residues. With 4 bases clipped from V and 4 bases from J, the junction kept 6 bases outside the gene matches. CDR3 region: CASSAPQGATEAFF. Written as DNA, the CDR3 is TGCGCCAGCAGCGCGCCCCAGGGGGCCACTGAAGCTTTCTTT. Complete variable domain (other parts from reference TRBV5-1 and TRBJ1-1): KAGVTQTPRYLIKTRGQQVTLSCSPISGHRSVSWYQQTPGQGLQFLFEYFSETQRNKGNFPGRFSGRQFSNSRSEMNVSTLELGDSALYLCASSAPQGATEAFFGQGTRLTVV.

This clone was observed a few times. This rearrangement joins TRBV13 to TRBJ1-1; D remains unclear. The germline V gene encodes CDR1 PRHDT and CDR2 FYEKMQ (reference sequence). Deletions cut 2 bases from V and 1 base from J, with 11 bases between. The CDR3 contains 15 residues. Here the CDR3 DNA reads TGTGCCAGCAGCTTATCTGGTCGAGGGAACACTGAAGCTTTCTTT. It encodes CASSLSGRGNTEAFF.

V is TRBV7-2 and J is TRBJ2-1; 8 bases are shared with TRBD2. This CDR3 is built from 16 residues. Per germline, CDR1 SGHTA and CDR2 FQGNSA. Unmatched junction bases numbered 6, after V lost 1 base and J lost 4 bases. The CDR3 DNA reads TGTGCCAGCAGCTTAGAGTTTAGCGGGACATACAATGAGCAGTTCTTC. Amino acid sequence: CASSLEFSGTYNEQFF.

J is TRBJ2-3 and V is TRBV7-6, with 12 bases lining up with TRBD2. CDR1 SGHVS and CDR2 FNYEAQ come from the germline V gene. The CDR3 covers 16 residues. Trimming cost V 5 bases and J 1 base; bases outside gene matches: 4. This CDR3 is CASSRLAGAGTDTQYF. CDR3 nucleotides: TGTGCCAGCAGCCGACTAGCGGGAGCTGGCACAGATACGCAGTATTTT.